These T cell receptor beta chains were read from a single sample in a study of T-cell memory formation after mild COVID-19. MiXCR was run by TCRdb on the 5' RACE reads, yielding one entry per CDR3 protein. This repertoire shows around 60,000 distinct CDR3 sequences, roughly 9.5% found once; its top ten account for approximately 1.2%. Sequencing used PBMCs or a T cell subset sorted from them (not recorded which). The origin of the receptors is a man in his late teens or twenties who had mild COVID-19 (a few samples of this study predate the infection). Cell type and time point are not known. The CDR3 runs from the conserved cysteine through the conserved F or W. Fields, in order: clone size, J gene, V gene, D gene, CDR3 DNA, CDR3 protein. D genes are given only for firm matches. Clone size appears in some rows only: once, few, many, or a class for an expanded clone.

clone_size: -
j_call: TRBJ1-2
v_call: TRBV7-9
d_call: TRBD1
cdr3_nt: TGTGCCAGCAGCCAAAGGGACAGCCAAAGGGATGGCTACACCTTC
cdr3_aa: CASSQRDSQRDGYTF

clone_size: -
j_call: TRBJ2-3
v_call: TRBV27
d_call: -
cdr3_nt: TGTGCCAGCAGGATATTTAGCACAGATACGCAGTATTTT
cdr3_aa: CASRIFSTDTQYF

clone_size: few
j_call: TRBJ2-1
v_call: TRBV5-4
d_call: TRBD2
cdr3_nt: TGTGCCAGCAGCCTTCGTGGAAGCGGGGGGGCAGATGAGCAGTTCTTC
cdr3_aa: CASSLRGSGGADEQFF

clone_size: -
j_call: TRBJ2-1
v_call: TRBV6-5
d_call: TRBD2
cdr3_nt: TGTGCCAGCAGTTCCATTGTAGCGGGGGATCCAAGCCGGCAGTTCTTC
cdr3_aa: CASSSIVAGDPSRQFF

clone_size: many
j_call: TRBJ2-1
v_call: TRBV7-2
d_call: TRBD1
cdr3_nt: TGTGCCAGCAGCTTAATTTACAGGGGAATTGGGAATGAGCAGTTCTTC
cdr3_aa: CASSLIYRGIGNEQFF

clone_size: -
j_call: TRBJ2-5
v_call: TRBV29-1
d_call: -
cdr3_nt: TGCAGCGTTAGCGGGACAGGCCAAGAGACCCAGTACTTC
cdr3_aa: CSVSGTGQETQYF

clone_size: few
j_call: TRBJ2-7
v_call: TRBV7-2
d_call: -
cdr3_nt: TGTGCCAGCAGAAATGAGCCCGTCGGTTTGTCCTACGAGCAGTACTTC
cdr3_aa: CASRNEPVGLSYEQYF

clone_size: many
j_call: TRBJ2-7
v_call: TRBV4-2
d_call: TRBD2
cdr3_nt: TGTGCCAGCAGCCAAATCGGGGGTGGCAGGACTAGCGGGTACTACGAGCAGTACTTC
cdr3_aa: CASSQIGGGRTSGYYEQYF

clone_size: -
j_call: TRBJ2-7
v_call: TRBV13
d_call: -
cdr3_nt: TGTGCCAGCAGCTTACCGGGGGCGTTTTACGAGCAGTACTTC
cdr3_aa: CASSLPGAFYEQYF

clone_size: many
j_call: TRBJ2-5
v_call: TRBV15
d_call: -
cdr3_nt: TGTGCCACCAGTCAGCGTCGGACTCAAGAGACCCAGTACTTC
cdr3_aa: CATSQRRTQETQYF

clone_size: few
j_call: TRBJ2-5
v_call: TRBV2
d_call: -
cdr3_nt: TGTGCCAGCAGAAACGCCCAAGAGACCCAGTACTTC
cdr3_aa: CASRNAQETQYF

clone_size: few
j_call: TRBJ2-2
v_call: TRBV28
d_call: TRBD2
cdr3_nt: TGTGCCAGCAGTTCCCCGGCTAGCGGGGGCCCCAACACCGGGGAGCTGTTTTTT
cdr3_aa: CASSSPASGGPNTGELFF

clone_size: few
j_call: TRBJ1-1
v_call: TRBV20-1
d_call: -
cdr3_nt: TGCAGTGCTAGAGGGTACATGAACACTGAAGCTTTCTTT
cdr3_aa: CSARGYMNTEAFF

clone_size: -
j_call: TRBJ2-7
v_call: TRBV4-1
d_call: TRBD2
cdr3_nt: TGCGCCAGCAGCCCCTCCGGGACTAGGTTCCACGAGCAGTACTTC
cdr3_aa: CASSPSGTRFHEQYF

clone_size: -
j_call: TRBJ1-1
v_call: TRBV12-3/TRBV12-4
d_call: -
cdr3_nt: TGTGCCAGCAGAGCCCCGGGACGCCCGAACATTATAGGGACTGAAGCTTTCTTT
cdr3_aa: CASRAPGRPNIIGTEAFF

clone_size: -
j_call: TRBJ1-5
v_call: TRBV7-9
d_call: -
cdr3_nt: TGTGCCAGCAGCTTAGCGTTGGATAGCCGCCATCAGCCCCAGCATTTT
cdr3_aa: CASSLALDSRHQPQHF

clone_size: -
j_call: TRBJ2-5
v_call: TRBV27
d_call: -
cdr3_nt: TGTGCCAGCAGTTTAGACAGCACACAAGAGACCCAGTACTTC
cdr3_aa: CASSLDSTQETQYF

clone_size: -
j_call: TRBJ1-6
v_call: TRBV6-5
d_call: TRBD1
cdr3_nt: TGTGCCAGCAGGGACAGGACAGGGACTTCACCCCTCCACTTT
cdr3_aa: CASRDRTGTSPLHF

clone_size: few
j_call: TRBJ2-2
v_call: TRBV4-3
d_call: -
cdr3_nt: TGCGCCAGCAGCCAAGAACCACCCCGGGACACATTCACCGGGGAGCTGTTTTTT
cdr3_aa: CASSQEPPRDTFTGELFF

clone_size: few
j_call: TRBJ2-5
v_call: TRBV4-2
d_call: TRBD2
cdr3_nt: TGTGCCAGCAGCCAGTGGGCTAGCGGGGCCCCAGAGACCCAGTACTTC
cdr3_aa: CASSQWASGAPETQYF

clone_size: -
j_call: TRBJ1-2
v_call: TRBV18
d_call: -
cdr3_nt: TGTGCCAGCTCACCCGCCGGGACATCGGGTAACTATGGCTACACCTTC
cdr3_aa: CASSPAGTSGNYGYTF